These 32 T cell receptor beta chains originate from one sample sequenced in a study of cytomegalovirus exposure and HLA in healthy donors. Primers included in the PCR were 60 Vbeta and 13 Jbeta primers. Method: immunoSEQ multiplex PCR; TCRdb's copy keeps in-frame clones and lacks some. The repertoire holds more than 85,000 clones, with approximately 80% as singletons. The sample comprised PBMCs. The source of these receptors is a woman in her 30s in good health and CMV-seronegative.

V gene TRBV7-2 combines with J gene TRBJ1-1, with D possibly TRBD1 on 5 matching bases. The CDR3 spans 14 residues. Per germline, CDR1 SGHTA and CDR2 FQGNSA. V shed 3 bases and J shed 0 bases, with 8 bases lying between them. The CDR3 sequence is CASSFRRVNTEAFF. In DNA, the CDR3 is TGTGCCAGCAGCTTCCGCAGGGTGAACACTGAAGCTTTCTTT. The whole variable domain, filled in from reference TRBV7-2 and TRBJ1-1, reads GAGVSQSPSNKVTEKGKDVELRCDPISGHTALYWYRQSLGQGLEFLIYFQGNSAPDKSGLPSDRFSAERTGGSVSTLTIQRTQQEDSAVYLCASSFRRVNTEAFFGQGTRLTVV.

The rearrangement uses TRBV4-2 and TRBJ2-3; TRBD2 matches 10 bases. The CDR3 spans 20 residues. CDR1 and CDR2 from the germline V gene are LGHNA and YNFKEQ. The junction had 13 bases not matched to a gene; V was cut back by 0 bases and J by 1 base. The CDR3 spells CASSQDSLAGDVRGTDTQYF. The CDR3 DNA follows: TGTGCCAGCAGCCAAGATTCGCTAGCGGGAGATGTGAGGGGCACAGATACGCAGTATTTT.

The CDR3 DNA reads as TGTGCCAGCAGCCCGGGGGGGAGGGACACAGATACGCAGTATTTT. Protein sequence: CASSPGGRDTDTQYF. The chain combines TRBV9 with TRBJ2-3; 8 positions match TRBD2. J was trimmed by 2 bases and V by 4 bases; bases with no gene match: 6. The length of the CDR3 is 15 residues. Germline assignment: CDR1 SGDLS and CDR2 YYNGEE.

The chain uses TRBV6-4 and TRBJ2-7; D ambiguous. The CDR3 consists of 14 residues. V was pared by 7 bases and J by 1 base, with 14 bases between. Per the germline V gene, CDR1 is MRHNA and CDR2 is SNTAGT. CDR3 protein: CASKVIAASYEQYF. The CDR3 nucleotides read TGTGCCAGCAAGGTGATCGCGGCTTCCTACGAGCAGTACTTC.

The gene calls are TRBV7-6 and TRBJ2-2; D is possibly TRBD2 (6 bases). The germline V gene has CDR1 SGHVS and CDR2 FNYEAQ. This CDR3 is 15 amino acids long. V dropped 2 bases and J dropped 8 bases, with 15 bases sitting between them. Written as DNA, the CDR3 is TGTGCCAGCAGCTTATTACGCGGGGCCACGGGGGAGCTGTTTTTT. It specifies CASSLLRGATGELFF.

This chain links TRBV28 with TRBJ2-2; 12 bases map to TRBD1. V was pared by 9 bases and J by 7 bases, with 12 bases of the junction left unmatched. CDR3 size: 16 residues. Per the germline V gene, CDR1 is MDHEN and CDR2 is SYDVKM. This chain's CDR3 is CASDSRDRGRGGELFF. The CDR3 DNA reads as TGTGCCAGTGATTCCCGGGACAGGGGGCGCGGCGGGGAGCTGTTTTTT.

This clone was counted once. DNA of the CDR3: TGCGCCAGCAGCCAACGACTAGCGGGGGGGAGCTCCTACAATGAGCAGTTCTTC. This encodes CASSQRLAGGSSYNEQFF. The V and J genes are TRBV4-3 and TRBJ2-1; 14 nucleotides line up with TRBD2. Germline V gives CDR1 LGHNA, CDR2 YSLEER. The J segment lost 0 bases and the V segment lost 2 bases, leaving 3 bases of the junction unmatched. The CDR3 runs 18 residues.

The chain links TRBV7-9 to TRBJ2-1; D may be TRBD2 (5 bases). Trimming left V 5 bases short and J 0 bases short, with 11 bases between. Germline-derived CDR1 and CDR2 are SEHNR and FQNEAQ (reference sequence). The length of the CDR3 is 15 residues. CDR3 DNA sequence: TGTGCCAGCAGCCCGCGGGCTAGCTCCTACAATGAGCAGTTCTTC. It translates to CASSPRASSYNEQFF.

A single count supports this clone. This rearrangement joins TRBV2 to TRBJ1-5, with no clear D. The V gene lost 5 bases and the J gene lost 0 bases, with 11 bases spanning the gap. Germline CDR1 reads SNHLY; CDR2 reads FYNNEI. The CDR3 extends over 15 amino acids. CDR3 coding DNA: TGTGCCAGCAGTAGAGGACGGGATAGCAATCAGCCCCAGCATTTT. It translates to CASSRGRDSNQPQHF.

The chain joins TRBV11-2 to TRBJ1-2, with 7 bases aligning to TRBD1. Germline V gene data show CDR1 as SGHAT and CDR2 as FQNNGV. The trim removed 5 bases at V and 2 bases at J, leaving 5 bases unmatched. The CDR3 length is 14 residues. The CDR3 nucleotides read TGTGCCAGCAGCCACAGGGGCCGGAACTATGGCTACACCTTC. It is translated as CASSHRGRNYGYTF. The whole variable domain, filled in from reference TRBV11-2 and TRBJ1-2, reads EAGVAQSPRYKIIEKRQSVAFWCNPISGHATLYWYQQILGQGPKLLIQFQNNGVVDDSQLPKDRFSAERLKGVDSTLKIQPAKLEDSAVYLCASSHRGRNYGYTFGSGTRLTVV.

The chain is built from TRBV5-1 and TRBJ2-7; 11 bases line up with TRBD2. The CDR3 consists of 15 residues. Trimming cost V 0 bases and J 5 bases; bases outside gene matches: 4. Per germline, CDR1 SGHRS and CDR2 YFSETQ. The CDR3 nucleotides read TGCGCCAGCAGCTTGGTCCTAGCGGGAGGCCACGAGCAGTACTTC. It specifies CASSLVLAGGHEQYF.

The CDR3 nucleotides read TGCGCCAGCAGCCAAGACGGGACTAGTTTGTACGAGCAGTACTTC. Translation: CASSQDGTSLYEQYF. This chain uses TRBV4-1 with TRBJ2-7; 8 nucleotides line up with TRBD2. The CDR3 extends over 15 amino acids. Germline V gene lookup returns CDR1 MGHRA and CDR2 YSYEKL. Unmatched junction bases numbered 5, after V lost 0 bases and J lost 4 bases.

The V and J genes are TRBV4-1 and TRBJ2-4, with 8 positions matching TRBD2. Germline V gene sequence: CDR1 MGHRA, CDR2 YSYEKL. The CDR3 totals 18 residues. J gave up 0 bases and V 3 bases, and 10 bases lay outside the gene matches. CDR3 sequence reads: CASSQGFLAGLAKNIQYF. CDR3 in DNA: TGCGCCAGCAGCCAGGGGTTTCTAGCGGGCTTAGCCAAAAACATTCAGTACTTC.

V is TRBV7-2 and J is TRBJ2-7; a weak D match, TRBD2 (6 bases). The CDR3 is 16 residues long. Trimming took off 1 base at V and 1 base at J, with 14 bases between the two ends. Germline V gene sequence: CDR1 SGHTA, CDR2 FQGNSA. The DNA for the CDR3 is TGTGCCAGCAGCTTAGGGCGTGGACGGGGGTCCTACGAGCAGTACTTC. It codes for CASSLGRGRGSYEQYF. The full variable domain, in which reference TRBV7-2 and TRBJ2-7 provide the parts outside the CDR3, is GAGVSQSPSNKVTEKGKDVELRCDPISGHTALYWYRQSLGQGLEFLIYFQGNSAPDKSGLPSDRFSAERTGGSVSTLTIQRTQQEDSAVYLCASSLGRGRGSYEQYFGPGTRLTVT.

Only one count was recorded for this clone. The chain employs TRBV5-6 and TRBJ2-7; 11 bases fit TRBD2. Unmatched junction bases numbered 7, after V lost 3 bases and J lost 2 bases. The CDR3 consists of 16 residues. In germline, CDR1 is SGHDT, CDR2 YYEEEE. CDR3 sequence (DNA): TGTGCCAGCAGCTCTATAGCGGGAGGGATTCCCTACGAGCAGTACTTC. Protein: CASSSIAGGIPYEQYF.

V is TRBV20-1 and J is TRBJ1-2, with no clear D. Germline V CDR1 and CDR2: DFQATT, SNEGSKA (reference sequence). V gave up 4 bases and J gave up 5 bases, with 8 bases separating them. This CDR3 is built from 11 residues. CDR3 loop: CSAIRGYGYTF. The CDR3 nucleotides are TGCAGTGCTATCCGAGGGTATGGCTACACCTTC.

This chain joins TRBV5-1 and TRBJ2-3; 8 bases are a match to TRBD2. The CDR3 contains 15 residues. Germline trimming cut 0 bases from V and 5 bases from J; bases unmatched to any gene: 5. In germline, CDR1 is SGHRS, CDR2 YFSETQ. In DNA, the CDR3 is TGCGCCAGCAGCTTGGGCGGACTAGCAGGAGATACGCAGTATTTT. Residues: CASSLGGLAGDTQYF.

V and J are TRBV5-4 and TRBJ2-5; 13 bases match TRBD2. The germline V gene encodes CDR1 SGHNT and CDR2 YYREEE (reference sequence). This CDR3 contains 15 residues. After removal of 4 bases from V and 3 bases from J, the junction contained 3 bases not matched to a gene. CDR3 nucleotide sequence: TGTGCCAGCAGCCCCGGACTAGCGGGAGAAGAGACCCAGTACTTC. Its translation: CASSPGLAGEETQYF.

The rearrangement uses TRBV6-4 and TRBJ1-3, with D unresolved. The CDR3 has 16 residues. Germline-derived CDR1 and CDR2 are MRHNA and SNTAGT. Trimming took 7 bases from V and 0 from J, leaving 16 bases between them. The CDR3: CASTELTPYSGNTIYF. CDR3 DNA: TGTGCCAGCACCGAATTAACACCTTACTCTGGAAACACCATATATTTT.

CDR3 amino acids: CASSVDPSGQETQYF. In DNA form, the CDR3 reads TGTGCCAGCAGCGTAGATCCTAGTGGCCAAGAGACCCAGTACTTC. The chain links TRBV9 to TRBJ2-5; D gene uncertain. Deletions cut 0 bases from V and 1 base from J, with 10 bases between. Germline assignment: CDR1 SGDLS and CDR2 YYNGEE. This CDR3 has 15 residues.

The chain carries TRBV6-6 and TRBJ1-3; D gene uncertain. The CDR3 consists of 14 residues. The germline V gene has CDR1 MNHNY and CDR2 SVGAGI (reference sequence). The ends were cut back, 2 bases at V and 0 bases at J, with 5 bases in the middle. CDR3 amino acids: CASSYTGSGNTIYF. The DNA of the CDR3 is TGTGCCAGCAGTTACACGGGCTCTGGAAACACCATATATTTT.

Relative to its sample, this clone is medium-sized. V is TRBV29-1 and J is TRBJ2-7; possibly TRBD2 for D (5 bases). V lost 4 bases, J lost 2 bases, and 12 bases lay in between. The CDR3 is 13 residues long. The germline V gene has CDR1 SQVTM and CDR2 ANQGSEA. CDR3 sequence: CSVGAFGAYEQYF. CDR3 nucleotides: TGCAGCGTTGGGGCTTTCGGGGCCTACGAGCAGTACTTC.

In its sample, this clone was seen once. The chain recombines TRBV5-6 with TRBJ2-5, with a weak D call TRBD1 (7 bases). The last part of the DNA fits TRBJ2-7 better; the J call may be wrong. Germline-derived CDR1 and CDR2 are SGHDT and YYEEEE. The CDR3 length is 14 residues. CDR3 coding DNA: TGTGCCAGCAGCTTGTGGGCAGGGGGGAACGAGCAGTACTTC. Its protein product is CASSLWAGGNEQYF.

In this sample, this clone turned up once. The chain combines TRBV7-3 with TRBJ2-1, with 10 bases that match TRBD1. From germline, CDR1 is SGHTA and CDR2 FQGTGA. V trimming: 4 bases; J trimming: 4 bases; junction bases outside the gene matches: 4. The CDR3 has 15 residues. The CDR3 loop reads CASSSGTGAYNEQFF. CDR3 sequence (DNA): TGTGCCAGCAGCTCCGGGACAGGGGCTTACAATGAGCAGTTCTTC.

The chain combines TRBV2 with TRBJ2-1, with a tentative D call TRBD2 (5 bases). Trimming stripped 6 bases from V and 1 base from J, with 10 bases between. This CDR3 spans 14 amino acids. Germline V gives CDR1 SNHLY, CDR2 FYNNEI. In DNA form, the CDR3 reads TGTGCCAGCAGCGCGGACTCGTCCTACAATGAGCAGTTCTTC. Its protein product is CASSADSSYNEQFF. Variable domain in full (rest from reference TRBV2 and TRBJ2-1): EPEVTQTPSHQVTQMGQEVILRCVPISNHLYFYWYRQILGQKVEFLVSFYNNEISEKSEIFDDQFSVERPDGSNFTLKIRSTKLEDSAMYFCASSADSSYNEQFFGPGTRLTVL.

This chain joins TRBV6-5 and TRBJ1-2, with 8 bases identical to TRBD1. With V trimmed by 5 bases and J by 8 bases, 10 bases remained unmatched. The CDR3 length is 14 residues. Germline V gives CDR1 MNHEY, CDR2 SVGAGI. CDR3 loop: CASSLAGGAVGYTF. Here the CDR3 DNA reads TGTGCCAGCAGTCTGGCAGGGGGCGCCGTCGGCTACACCTTC.

The rearrangement uses TRBV27 and TRBJ2-3; perhaps TRBD2 as D (5 bases). Germline V gene lookup returns CDR1 MNHEY and CDR2 SMNVEV (reference sequence). This CDR3 contains 13 residues. The germline V and J ends were trimmed by 6 bases and 7 bases, with 14 bases remaining between them. Here the CDR3 reads CASRRTGSNTQYF. For the CDR3, the DNA is TGTGCCAGCAGGAGGACGGGGTCGAATACGCAGTATTTT.

This chain links TRBV7-2 with TRBJ2-7; 8 nucleotides match TRBD2. Germline CDR1 SGHTA, CDR2 FQGNSA. V lost 4 bases, J lost 1 base, and 6 bases stayed unmatched. This CDR3 region has 15 residues. The CDR3 DNA reads as TGTGCCAGCAGCTCAGCGGGAGTTGGGTCCTACGAGCAGTACTTC. Translated, it gives CASSSAGVGSYEQYF.

The chain couples TRBV2 to TRBJ2-7; D is undetermined. This CDR3 contains 12 residues. V was pared by 5 bases and J by 1 base, with 6 bases between. Germline assignment: CDR1 SNHLY and CDR2 FYNNEI. The CDR3 protein is CASSTQSYEQYF. The DNA for the CDR3 is TGTGCCAGCAGTACGCAGTCCTACGAGCAGTACTTC.

V gene TRBV11-1 combines with J gene TRBJ2-7, with 9 bases fitting TRBD1. The junction had 8 bases not matched to a gene; V was cut back by 3 bases and J by 5 bases. Germline values: CDR1 SGHAT, CDR2 FQDESV (reference sequence). The CDR3 sequence is 15 residues long. The CDR3 DNA is TGTGCCAGCAGCTTGCTGGGACAGGGTAACGACGAGCAGTACTTC. This codes for CASSLLGQGNDEQYF.

The V call is TRBV5-6, the J call TRBJ2-7; 7 nucleotides align to TRBD1. V gave up 4 bases and J gave up 4 bases; unmatched junction bases: 8. Germline loops: CDR1 SGHDT, CDR2 YYEEEE. The CDR3 runs to 14 residues. The CDR3 protein is CASSPWDREYEQYF. In nucleotides, the CDR3 is TGTGCCAGCAGCCCCTGGGACAGAGAGTACGAGCAGTACTTC.

This clone was seen once. The chain combines TRBV19 with TRBJ2-7; 10 bases align to TRBD2. Germline V CDR1 and CDR2: LNHDA, SQIVND (reference sequence). CDR3 size: 12 residues. The trim removed 9 bases at V and 5 bases at J, leaving 4 bases unmatched. This chain's CDR3 is CASSGRADEQYF. DNA for the CDR3: TGTGCCAGCAGCGGGAGGGCCGACGAGCAGTACTTC.